This T cell receptor (beta chain) was captured by sequencing in a study of blood T cell repertoires in COVID-19. Study-wide background: The United States, Italy and Spain were the sources of the acute and convalescent COVID-19 samples. T cells, B-cell-depleted T cells, or PBMCs supplied cDNA or gDNA.

Methods used by the authors: Estimation of nucleated cell counts relied on the amplification of reference gene primers. Profiling relied on immunoSEQ multiplex PCR, and the TCRdb table lists in-frame clones only, not all of them. V and J calls and clone size are given by that table; D and trimming were obtained from the DNA. The data contain some 150,000 clones, 80% to 90% of them seen just once; the ten biggest clones take up approximately 3%. The V end lost 4 bases, the J end lost 6 bases, and 6 bases lay between the germline ends. Germline CDR1 reads MDHEN; CDR2 reads SYDVKM. The CDR3 runs 12 residues.

The chain joins TRBV28 to TRBJ1-4; D uncertain. The clonotype was recovered from a man aged 60 to 75 with acute or convalescent COVID-19. Sequencing was done on a sample of peripheral blood. Here the CDR3 reads CASSSSYEKLFF. For the CDR3, the DNA is TGTGCCAGCAGTTCCTCTTATGAAAAACTGTTTTTT. The full variable domain, its missing parts supplied by reference TRBV28 and TRBJ1-4, is DVKVTQSSRYLVKRTGEKVFLECVQDMDHENMFWYRQDPGLGLRLIYFSYDVKMKEKGDIPEGYSVSREKKERFSLILESASTNQTSMYLCASSSSYEKLFFGSGTQLSVL.